Reported below is one T cell receptor (beta chain). Its antigen is currently not known. No per-base quality is available; no much larger clone lies one base away. The CDR3 covers 14 residues, taking in both the cysteine and the phenylalanine. Only the CDR3 portion is preserved as DNA: 42 bases, with reading frame beginning at the first base. Cut back by 6 bases and 2 bases, the V and J ends lie 17 bases apart. CDR1 and CDR2, per the germline V gene, are SQVTM and ANQGSEA. This sample is part of a study of sequential checkpoint blockade in melanoma (dated by TCRdb to between 2017 and 2020). In terms of the full investigation: In a 1:1 randomization, patients received either first-line nivolumab then ipilimumab (arm A) or ipilimumab then nivolumab (arm B). Both trial sequences were followed by maintenance nivolumab.

Taken with the paper, the label for treatment or condition translates to: randomized to nivolumab then ipilimumab (arm A) or the reverse (arm B). Prior DNA-damaging chemotherapy had not been received by any trial patient. A FACS Aria II flow cytometer was used to sort live CD3+CD8+ cells that were negative for CD19 and CD56 from thawed PBMCs. The samples were obtained from melanoma patients enrolled in CheckMate 064, an open-label, randomized phase II trial testing sequential checkpoint blockade. Peripheral blood mononuclear cells were collected by leukapheresis, purified with Ficoll-Paque, and frozen in human serum with around 10% DMSO. Right after sorting, the blood CD3+CD8+ cells were verified to be >95% pure, and DNA extraction followed. The immunoSEQ Assay was used to immunosequence TCRbeta CDR3 regions from genomic DNA. Before high-throughput sequencing, the genomic DNA was amplified using bias-controlled multiplex PCR. From the authors' description of their analysis: To quantify the absolute abundance of each unique TCRbeta CDR3 region, the sequences were collapsed and filtered. Clonality, defined as 1 minus Pielou's evenness, was calculated using productive rearrangements only. A previously published method was used to identify clones with significantly greater frequencies in on-treatment samples than in baseline samples. Drawn from immuneACCESS, this table holds only the in-frame rearrangements with V and J called that TCRdb kept. Clones are partly lost; checked studies trace under half to an unresolved V gene and leave the rest unexplained. That table is the source of V, J and clone size, and D and trimming were worked out from the DNA. The sample includes tens of thousands of clones, with 70% to 90% observed a single time. Jointly, the top ten make up around 13% of the sample.

Paper-wide results and their limitations: The model for predicting response that combines TCR metrics with mutation burden needs to be validated in larger, independent patient cohorts.

This chain is built from TRBV29-1 and TRBJ2-7, and perhaps TRBD1 as D gene, on 8 matching bases. The specimen comprised CD8+ T cells sorted from blood (inferred from file names), sampled from a patient given nivolumab and ipilimumab in sequence. The receptor was isolated from a human donor with melanoma. This receptor carries the CDR3 CSVTHRGGAYEQYF. The DNA is TGCAGCGTAACACACAGGGGGGGGGCCTACGAGCAGTACTTC.